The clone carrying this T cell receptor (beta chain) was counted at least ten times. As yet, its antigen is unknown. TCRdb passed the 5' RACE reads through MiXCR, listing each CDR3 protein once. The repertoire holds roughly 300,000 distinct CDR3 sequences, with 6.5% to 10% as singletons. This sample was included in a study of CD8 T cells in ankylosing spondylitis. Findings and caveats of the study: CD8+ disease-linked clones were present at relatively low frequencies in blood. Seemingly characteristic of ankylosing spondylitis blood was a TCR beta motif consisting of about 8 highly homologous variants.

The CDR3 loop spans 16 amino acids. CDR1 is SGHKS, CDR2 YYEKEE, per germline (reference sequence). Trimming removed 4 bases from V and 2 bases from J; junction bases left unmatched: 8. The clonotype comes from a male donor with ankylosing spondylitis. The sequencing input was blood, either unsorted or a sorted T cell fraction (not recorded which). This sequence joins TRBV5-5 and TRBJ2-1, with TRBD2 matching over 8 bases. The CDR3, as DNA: TGTGCCAGCAGCCCAAAGCCGGGACTAGCCTACAATGAGCAGTTCTTC. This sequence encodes CASSPKPGLAYNEQFF.